These T cell receptor beta chains were read from a single sample in a study of shared clonotypes between healthy human individuals. This table comes from immunoSEQ multiplex PCR, and its TCRdb copy is limited to in-frame clones, with some not included. Here the sample spans under 1 million clones, 90% to 95% being singletons. The specimen was naive CD8+ T cells sorted from blood. The receptors were sampled from a man aged 30-40 years in good health. Both conserved end residues are part of each CDR3. The order of the fields is V gene, J gene, clone size, CDR3 length, D gene, CDR3 protein, CDR3 DNA. A D gene is named only where the DNA matches it firmly. Clone size is stated in some rows and not others, as once, few, many or a class when expanded.

TRBV28	TRBJ2-7	.	15	TRBD1	CASSLSGTGGYEQYF	TGTGCCAGCAGTTTGTCCGGGACAGGGGGCTACGAGCAGTACTTC
TRBV13	TRBJ1-1	.	12	TRBD1	CASRETGAEAFF	TGTGCCAGCAGAGAGACAGGGGCTGAAGCTTTCTTT
TRBV28	TRBJ2-1	.	14	.	CASSSPFAYNEQFF	TGTGCCAGCAGTTCCCCTTTTGCCTACAATGAGCAGTTCTTC
TRBV29-1	TRBJ2-3	.	14	TRBD2	CSVLLAGVGVTQYF	TGCAGCGTCCTACTAGCGGGAGTGGGAGTCACGCAGTATTTT
TRBV13	TRBJ2-3	.	13	.	CASSLGVADTQYF	TGTGCCAGCAGCTTGGGCGTCGCAGATACGCAGTATTTT
TRBV11-3	TRBJ2-1	.	15	TRBD1	CASSTGQGAYNEQFF	TGTGCCAGCAGCACTGGACAGGGGGCTTACAATGAGCAGTTCTTC
TRBV4-1	TRBJ2-1	.	16	TRBD1	CASSQIPGQGIYEQFF	TGCGCCAGCAGCCAGATCCCGGGACAGGGGATATATGAGCAGTTCTTC
TRBV7-6	TRBJ2-7	.	16	TRBD1	CASSPDAGTGSYEQYF	TGTGCCAGCAGCCCAGATGCGGGGACAGGGTCTTACGAGCAGTACTTC
TRBV5-1	TRBJ2-3	.	16	TRBD1	CASSAGQGLSTDTQYF	TGCGCCAGCAGCGCTGGACAGGGGTTAAGCACAGATACGCAGTATTTT
TRBV4-1	TRBJ2-7	.	15	.	CASSQDPGSSYEQYF	TGCGCCAGCAGCCAAGACCCCGGTAGCTCCTACGAGCAGTACTTC
TRBV11-2	TRBJ2-5	.	15	.	CASSSLWADQETQYF	TGTGCCAGCAGCTCCCTTTGGGCGGACCAAGAGACCCAGTACTTC
TRBV7-9	TRBJ2-4	once	15	TRBD2	CASSLLAGAKNIQYF	TGTGCCAGCAGCTTACTAGCGGGAGCCAAAAACATTCAGTACTTC
TRBV9	TRBJ1-2	.	14	.	CASTTRGSGRGYTF	TGTGCCAGCACCACCCGCGGAAGCGGTCGGGGCTACACCTTC
TRBV27	TRBJ2-4	.	13	.	CASSLQAGRDQYF	TGTGCCAGCAGTTTACAAGCCGGCAGGGATCAGTACTTC
TRBV7-9	TRBJ2-7	once	14	TRBD2	CASSLGTSVFEQYF	TGTGCCAGCAGCTTGGGGACTAGCGTCTTCGAGCAGTACTTC
TRBV5-1	TRBJ2-2	.	18	TRBD2	CASREGGTSGRGTGELFF	TGCGCCAGCAGAGAAGGGGGGACTAGCGGGAGAGGGACCGGGGAGCTGTTTTTT
TRBV5-1	TRBJ2-7	.	17	TRBD2	CASSLGAGGPKSYEQYF	TGCGCCAGCAGCTTAGGAGCGGGAGGGCCCAAATCCTACGAGCAGTACTTC
TRBV6-5	TRBJ1-4	.	14	.	CASSYSATNEKLFF	TGTGCCAGCAGTTACTCGGCAACTAATGAAAAACTGTTTTTT
TRBV29-1	TRBJ2-1	.	13	.	CSVERDSLGEQFF	TGCAGCGTTGAGAGGGATTCCCTCGGGGAGCAGTTCTTC
TRBV5-6	TRBJ2-1	.	14	TRBD1	CASGIIPGQPGQFF	TGTGCCAGCGGAATAATTCCGGGACAGCCAGGGCAGTTCTTC
TRBV5-8	TRBJ2-1	.	14	TRBD1	CASSLRTGANEQFF	TGTGCCAGCAGCCTACGGACAGGAGCCAATGAGCAGTTCTTC
TRBV7-8	TRBJ2-1	once	14	.	CASSLEILGNEQFF	TGTGCCAGCAGCTTAGAAATATTGGGTAATGAGCAGTTCTTC
TRBV2	TRBJ1-4	.	13	.	CATLQGRNEKLFF	TGTGCCACCTTACAGGGCCGTAATGAAAAACTGTTTTTT
TRBV29-1	TRBJ2-7	.	13	.	CSVFMPGPYEQYF	TGCAGCGTTTTTATGCCAGGTCCCTACGAGCAGTACTTC
TRBV4-1	TRBJ2-5	once	16	.	CASSPEGSQGWETQYF	TGCGCCAGCAGCCCGGAAGGGAGCCAGGGATGGGAGACCCAGTACTTC
TRBV4-1	TRBJ1-2	.	11	.	CASSQGYGYTF	TGCGCCAGCAGCCAGGGCTATGGCTACACCTTC
TRBV7-9	TRBJ2-4	.	16	.	CASSLEESGFTNIQYF	TGTGCCAGCAGCTTAGAGGAGAGCGGTTTCACAAACATTCAGTACTTC
TRBV4-1	TRBJ1-2	.	16	.	CASSQRFSGTWDGYTF	TGCGCCAGCAGCCAACGTTTTTCCGGCACCTGGGATGGCTACACCTTC
TRBV10-2	TRBJ1-1	.	16	TRBD1	CASTGQGANVATEAFF	TGCGCCAGCACCGGACAGGGGGCGAACGTTGCCACTGAAGCTTTCTTT
TRBV18	TRBJ2-1	.	17	TRBD2	CASFYESAGVLGNEQFF	TGTGCCAGCTTCTATGAGTCGGCGGGAGTATTGGGGAATGAGCAGTTCTTC
TRBV27	TRBJ2-7	.	14	TRBD1	CASRPGTAPYEQYF	TGTGCCAGCCGACCTGGGACAGCACCCTACGAGCAGTACTTC
TRBV2	TRBJ2-2	.	15	TRBD2	CASWRPWAGAGELFF	TGTGCCAGCTGGAGACCCTGGGCGGGAGCCGGGGAGCTGTTTTTT
TRBV11-2	TRBJ2-3	.	13	.	CVSSNPDRYTQYF	TGTGTCAGCAGCAACCCGGACCGCTATACGCAGTATTTT
TRBV15	TRBJ2-1	.	17	.	CATSSHPFADLVDEQFF	TGTGCCACCAGCAGTCATCCTTTCGCGGACCTGGTCGATGAGCAGTTCTTC
TRBV11-2	TRBJ1-2	.	15	.	CASSSRQGQTYGYTF	TGTGCCAGCAGCTCCCGTCAGGGGCAGACCTATGGCTACACCTTC
TRBV11-1	TRBJ2-5	.	17	TRBD1	CASSLAAGDRAEETQYF	TGTGCCAGCAGCTTAGCCGCCGGGGACAGGGCGGAGGAGACCCAGTACTTC
TRBV18	TRBJ2-7	.	13	TRBD1	CASSRTGGSEQYF	TGTGCCAGCTCACGGACAGGGGGTAGCGAGCAGTACTTC
TRBV30	TRBJ2-7	.	12	.	CAWKRNTYEQYF	TGTGCCTGGAAACGTAATACCTACGAGCAGTACTTC
TRBV28	TRBJ1-5	.	14	TRBD1	CASRRTGGIQPQHF	TGTGCCAGCAGACGGACAGGGGGCATTCAGCCCCAGCATTTT
TRBV6-5	TRBJ2-7	.	13	.	CASSYRADDEQYF	TGTGCCAGCAGTTACCGGGCGGATGACGAGCAGTACTTC
TRBV27	TRBJ2-3	.	16	TRBD2	CASSLLGLAGTDTQYF	TGTGCCAGCAGTTTACTGGGACTAGCGGGGACAGATACGCAGTATTTT
TRBV11-2	TRBJ2-7	.	11	.	CASSLNYEQYF	TGTGCCAGCAGCTTAAACTACGAGCAGTACTTC